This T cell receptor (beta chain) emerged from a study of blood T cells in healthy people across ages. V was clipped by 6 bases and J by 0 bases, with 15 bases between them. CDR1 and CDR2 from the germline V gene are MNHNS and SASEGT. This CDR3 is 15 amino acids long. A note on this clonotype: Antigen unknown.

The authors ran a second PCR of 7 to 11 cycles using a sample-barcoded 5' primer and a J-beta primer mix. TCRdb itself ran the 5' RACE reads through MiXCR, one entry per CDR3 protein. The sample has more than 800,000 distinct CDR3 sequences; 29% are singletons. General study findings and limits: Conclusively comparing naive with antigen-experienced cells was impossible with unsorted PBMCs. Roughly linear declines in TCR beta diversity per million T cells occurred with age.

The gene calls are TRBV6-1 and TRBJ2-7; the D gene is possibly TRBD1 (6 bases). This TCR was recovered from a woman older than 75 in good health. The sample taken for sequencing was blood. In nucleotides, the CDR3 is TGTGCCAGCAGAATACAGGGTTGGGACTCCTACGAGCAGTACTTC. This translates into CASRIQGWDSYEQYF.